The rows below give T cell receptor beta chains drawn from one sample of a study of cytomegalovirus exposure and HLA in healthy donors. The table came from immunoSEQ multiplex PCR; TCRdb's copy has only in-frame clones and leaves some out. The sample records about 170,000 clones, just under 90% being singletons. The specimen was PBMCs. These receptors were collected from a woman aged 18-29 years in good health and CMV-seropositive. CDR3s include the opening cysteine and the closing phenylalanine or tryptophan. D genes are given only for firm matches. Rows give clone size only sometimes, using once, few, many, or a class for an expanded clone.

clone size	V gene	J gene	D gene	CDR3 DNA	CDR3 protein
.	TRBV11-3	TRBJ2-7	.	TGTGCCAGCAGCTCAACAGGGTACGAGCAGTACTTC	CASSSTGYEQYF
.	TRBV7-8	TRBJ2-3	.	TGTGCCAGCAGGTCCGGGACTGTGTCAGATACGCAGTATTTT	CASRSGTVSDTQYF
.	TRBV29-1	TRBJ2-2	TRBD1	TGCAGCGTTTCAAGGACAGGGGGCACCGGGGAGCTGTTTTTT	CSVSRTGGTGELFF
.	TRBV6-5	TRBJ1-1	TRBD1	TGTGCCAGCAGTCTCCGGACAGGGAACACTGAAGCTTTCTTT	CASSLRTGNTEAFF
.	TRBV5-1	TRBJ2-5	.	TGCGCCAGCAGCTTAGCGGGCCCCCAAGAGACCCAGTACTTC	CASSLAGPQETQYF
.	TRBV7-9	TRBJ2-7	TRBD1	TGTGCCAGCAGCTTAGCGGGACAGACTATGGAGCAGTACTTC	CASSLAGQTMEQYF
.	TRBV30	TRBJ2-5	TRBD2	TGTGCCTGGAGTGTAGGGAGGGGAGAGACCCAGTACTTC	CAWSVGRGETQYF
.	TRBV7-2	TRBJ2-4	.	TGTGCCAGCAGCCCCTATCGGGGTGACAAAAACATTCAGTACTTC	CASSPYRGDKNIQYF
.	TRBV25-1	TRBJ2-5	TRBD2	TGTGCCAGCAGTGATGAGGGAGGGACTAGCGCTCGTGAGCAGTACTTC	CASSDEGGTSAREQYF
.	TRBV11-2	TRBJ2-5	.	TGTGCCAGCAGCTTAGTAGGGACAGCCAGGGGGGAGGAGACCCAGTACTTC	CASSLVGTARGEETQYF
few	TRBV5-1	TRBJ2-2	TRBD2	TGCGCCAGCAGCTTAGGACTAGGTGGCGGGGAGCTGTTTTTT	CASSLGLGGGELFF
.	TRBV4-2	TRBJ2-7	TRBD2	TGTGCCAGCAGCCGAAACGTGGGAGGGACCGTGGAGTACTTC	CASSRNVGGTVEYF
once	TRBV10-2	TRBJ2-1	.	TGCGCCAGCAGTGAGTGGACGCGTGGGACTGGCTACAATGAGCAGTTCTTC	CASSEWTRGTGYNEQFF
.	TRBV7-2	TRBJ2-7	.	TGTGCCAGCAGCTTTCAGGTCCGGGGGGCCGGCTACGAGCAGTACTTC	CASSFQVRGAGYEQYF
.	TRBV10-3	TRBJ2-7	TRBD2	TGTGCCATCAGTGACCTAGCGGGAGTAGACGAGCAGTACTTC	CAISDLAGVDEQYF
.	TRBV5-1	TRBJ2-5	.	TGCGCCAGCAGCTTGCAAGGGGCAGGGGGGTTAGAGACCCAGTACTTC	CASSLQGAGGLETQYF
.	TRBV15	TRBJ2-5	.	TGTGCCACCAGCCTGGGGGCGGGAGTTTACCAAGAGACCCAGTACTTC	CATSLGAGVYQETQYF
.	TRBV11-3	TRBJ2-3	.	TGTGCCAGCAGCTATCACAGGGAGGGGGATACGCAGTATTTT	CASSYHREGDTQYF
.	TRBV19	TRBJ2-2	TRBD1	TGTGCCAGTAGCCCGGACAGGGGGTACACCGGGGAGCTGTTTTTT	CASSPDRGYTGELFF
.	TRBV9	TRBJ2-3	.	TGTGCCAGCAGCGTAGCGGTGGGAGGAGGCACAGATACGCAGTATTTT	CASSVAVGGGTDTQYF
.	TRBV5-1	TRBJ2-2	TRBD1	TGCGCCAGCAGCTGGACAGGGGCTGGGACCGGGGAGCTGTTTTTT	CASSWTGAGTGELFF
.	TRBV15	TRBJ1-2	TRBD1	TGTGCCACCAGCAACAGGGGGCGCCTTGGTGGCTACACCTTC	CATSNRGRLGGYTF